In this sample, the clone carrying this T cell receptor (beta chain) turned up a few times. This sample was taken from a study of control samples from healthy donors and cancer patients. The CDR3 has 15 residues. CDR1 and CDR2 from the germline V gene are SGHTA and FQGNSA. The V gene lost 5 bases and the J gene lost 5 bases, with 16 bases spanning the gap. Profiling relied on immunoSEQ multiplex PCR, and the TCRdb table lists in-frame clones only, not all of them. Of roughly 93,000 clones listed, around nine tenths are singletons. This sequence originates from a woman aged 45-60 years with colorectal cancer. The V and J genes are TRBV7-2 and TRBJ1-5; D unresolved. The sample was PBMCs. CDR3 nucleotides: TGTGCCAGCAGCCCCCAGGAGGGCGGGGATCAGCCCCAGCATTTT. This codes for CASSPQEGGDQPQHF.